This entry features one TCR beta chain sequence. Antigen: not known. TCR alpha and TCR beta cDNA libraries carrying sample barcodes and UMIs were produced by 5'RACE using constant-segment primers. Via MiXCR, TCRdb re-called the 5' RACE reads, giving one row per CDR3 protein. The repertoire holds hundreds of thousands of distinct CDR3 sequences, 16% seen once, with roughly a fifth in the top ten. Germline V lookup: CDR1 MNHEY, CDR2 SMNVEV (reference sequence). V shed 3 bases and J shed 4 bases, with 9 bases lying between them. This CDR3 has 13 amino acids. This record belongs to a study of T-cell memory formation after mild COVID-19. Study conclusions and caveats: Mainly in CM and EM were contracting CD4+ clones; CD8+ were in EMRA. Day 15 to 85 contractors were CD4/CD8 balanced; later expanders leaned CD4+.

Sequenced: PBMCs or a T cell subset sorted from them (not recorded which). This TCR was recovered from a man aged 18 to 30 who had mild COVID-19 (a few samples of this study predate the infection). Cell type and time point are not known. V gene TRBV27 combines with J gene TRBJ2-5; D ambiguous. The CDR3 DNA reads TGTGCCAGCAGTTTTGTGAAGGGAGAGACCCAGTACTTC. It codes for CASSFVKGETQYF.